The sequence of this T cell receptor (beta chain) was determined in a study of blood T cell repertoires in COVID-19. Study in general: COVID-19 samples, acute and convalescent, were from the United States, Italy and Spain. PBMCs, B-cell-depleted T cells, or T cells were the source of the cDNA or gDNA that made up the material.

V lost 6 bases and J lost 2, with 14 bases in between. CDR3 size: 14 residues. Germline V gene sequence: CDR1 MNHEY, CDR2 SMNVEV (reference sequence). The count of this clone is one. Original analysis: Scientists estimated how many nucleated cells there were by amplifying reference gene primers. Repertoires were generated with immunoSEQ multiplex PCR, while TCRdb's copy carries only in-frame clones and drops some. V and J calls and clone size are given by that table; D and trimming were obtained from the DNA. The table shows approximately 140,000 clones, with about four fifths occurring only once. The receptor comes from a human donor in a cohort sampled during active COVID-19. The sequencing input was peripheral blood. The V and J genes are TRBV27 and TRBJ2-7; perhaps TRBD2 as D (5 bases). In DNA, the CDR3 is TGTGCCAGCAGCCTTCTAGCAAAACCCTACGAGCAGTACTTC. Translating gives CASSLLAKPYEQYF.